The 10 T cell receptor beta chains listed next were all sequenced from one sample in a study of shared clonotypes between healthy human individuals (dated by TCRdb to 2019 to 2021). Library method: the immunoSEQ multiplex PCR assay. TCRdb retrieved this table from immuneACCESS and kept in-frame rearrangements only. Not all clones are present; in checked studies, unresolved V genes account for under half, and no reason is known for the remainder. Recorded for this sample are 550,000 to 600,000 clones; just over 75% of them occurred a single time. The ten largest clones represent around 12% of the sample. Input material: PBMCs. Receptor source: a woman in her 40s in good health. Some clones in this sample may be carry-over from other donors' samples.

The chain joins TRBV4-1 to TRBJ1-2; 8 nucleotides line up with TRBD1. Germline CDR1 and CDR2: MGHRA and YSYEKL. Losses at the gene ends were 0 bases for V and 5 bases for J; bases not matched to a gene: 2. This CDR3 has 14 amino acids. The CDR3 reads CASSQEQGGYGYTF. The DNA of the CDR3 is TGCGCCAGCAGCCAAGAACAGGGGGGATATGGCTACACCTTC.

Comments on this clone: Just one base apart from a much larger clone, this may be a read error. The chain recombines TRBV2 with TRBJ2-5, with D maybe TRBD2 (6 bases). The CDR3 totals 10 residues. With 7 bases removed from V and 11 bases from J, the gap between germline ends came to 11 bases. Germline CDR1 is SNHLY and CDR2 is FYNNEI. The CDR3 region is CASNFREQYF. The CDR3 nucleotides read TGTGCCAGCAATTTCCGGGAGCAGTACTTC.

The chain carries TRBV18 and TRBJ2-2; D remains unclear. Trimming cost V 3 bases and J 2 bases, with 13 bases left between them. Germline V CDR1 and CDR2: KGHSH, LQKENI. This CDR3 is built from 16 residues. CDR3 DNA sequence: TGTGCCAGCTCACCTTCGGGCGGTGGAAACACCGGGGAGCTGTTTTTT. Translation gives CASSPSGGGNTGELFF.

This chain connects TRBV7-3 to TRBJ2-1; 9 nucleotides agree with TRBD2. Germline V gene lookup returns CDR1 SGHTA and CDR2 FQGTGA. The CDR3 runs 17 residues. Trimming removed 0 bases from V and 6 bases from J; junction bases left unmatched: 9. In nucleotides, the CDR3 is TGTGCCAGCAGCTTAACTGGCGGTAGCGGGAGTACCAATGAGCAGTTCTTC. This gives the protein CASSLTGGSGSTNEQFF.

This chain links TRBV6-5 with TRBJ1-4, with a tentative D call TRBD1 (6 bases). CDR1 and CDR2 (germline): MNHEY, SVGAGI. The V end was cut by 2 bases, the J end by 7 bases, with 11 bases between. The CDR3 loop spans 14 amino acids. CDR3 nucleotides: TGTGCCAGCAGTTACCGGTACAGGGTTGAAAAACTGTTTTTT. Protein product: CASSYRYRVEKLFF.

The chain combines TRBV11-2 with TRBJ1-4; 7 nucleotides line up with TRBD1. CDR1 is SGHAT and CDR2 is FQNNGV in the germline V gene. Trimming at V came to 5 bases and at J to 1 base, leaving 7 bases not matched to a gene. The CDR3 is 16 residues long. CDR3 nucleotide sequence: TGTGCCAGCAGCGACACTCCAGGGGGAACTAATGAAAAACTGTTTTTT. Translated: CASSDTPGGTNEKLFF. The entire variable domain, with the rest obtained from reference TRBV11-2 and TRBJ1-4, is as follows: EAGVAQSPRYKIIEKRQSVAFWCNPISGHATLYWYQQILGQGPKLLIQFQNNGVVDDSQLPKDRFSAERLKGVDSTLKIQPAKLEDSAVYLCASSDTPGGTNEKLFFGSGTQLSVL.

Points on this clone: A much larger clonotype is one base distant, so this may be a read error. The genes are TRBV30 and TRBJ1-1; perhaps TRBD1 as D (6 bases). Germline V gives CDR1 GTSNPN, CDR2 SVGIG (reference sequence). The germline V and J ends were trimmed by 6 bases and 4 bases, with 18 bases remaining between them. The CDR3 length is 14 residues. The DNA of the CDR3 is TGTGCCTGCAGTACCACCACAGGGAGCACTGAAGCTTTCTTT. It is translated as CACSTTTGSTEAFF.

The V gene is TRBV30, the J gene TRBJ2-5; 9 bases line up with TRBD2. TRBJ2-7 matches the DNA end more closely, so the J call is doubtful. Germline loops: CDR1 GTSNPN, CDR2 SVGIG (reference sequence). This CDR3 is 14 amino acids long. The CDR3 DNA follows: TGTGCCTGTTTAGCGGGAGTGGGGCCCTACGAGCAGTACTTC. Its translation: CACLAGVGPYEQYF.

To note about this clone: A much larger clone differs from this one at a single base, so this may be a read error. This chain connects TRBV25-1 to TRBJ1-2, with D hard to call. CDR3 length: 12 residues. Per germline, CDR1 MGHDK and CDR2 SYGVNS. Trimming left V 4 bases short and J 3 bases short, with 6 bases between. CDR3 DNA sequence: TGTGCCAGCAGTGCGGCAGACTATGGCTACACCTTC. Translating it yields CASSAADYGYTF.

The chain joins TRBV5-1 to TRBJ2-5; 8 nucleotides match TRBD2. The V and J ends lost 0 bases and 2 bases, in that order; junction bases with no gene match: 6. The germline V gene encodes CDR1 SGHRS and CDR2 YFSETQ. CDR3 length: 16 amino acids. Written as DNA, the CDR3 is TGCGCCAGCAGCTTGGCCGTCCTAGCGGGTCAAGAGACCCAGTACTTC. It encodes CASSLAVLAGQETQYF.